The 9 T cell receptor beta chains below were found in one sample sequenced in a study of T cell changes during pregnancy in multiple sclerosis. Clones were sequenced by immunoSEQ multiplex PCR, and TCRdb holds only the in-frame ones, with some missing. Seen here are around 56,000 clones, about 94% observed once, and the top ten hold less than 3.5%. Sequenced material: peripheral blood, taken in the third trimester of pregnancy. The receptors were gathered from a female donor in good health, enrolled as a control in a pregnancy study.

The chain recombines TRBV7-9 with TRBJ2-1; D remains unclear. CDR1 and CDR2 (germline): SEHNR, FQNEAQ (reference sequence). V lost 4 bases and J lost 3, with 7 bases in between. This CDR3 is built from 13 residues. CDR3 nucleotides: TGTGCCAGCAGCTCTGACATCTACAATGAGCAGTTCTTC. Protein sequence: CASSSDIYNEQFF.

The V gene is TRBV7-2, the J gene TRBJ2-7, with D possibly matching TRBD1 (7 bases). The CDR3 runs 15 residues. Trimming cost V 5 bases and J 3 bases, with 17 bases left between them. Germline V gene sequence: CDR1 SGHTA, CDR2 FQGNSA. The CDR3 coding sequence is TGTGCCAGCAGCGGAGGGGGCTATACGAACTACGAGCAGTACTTC. Protein: CASSGGGYTNYEQYF.

In DNA form, the CDR3 reads TGTGCCAGCTCAGCTGACAGGGGAGACCAGCCCCAGCATTTT. Translated: CASSADRGDQPQHF. The chain joins TRBV18 to TRBJ1-5; 8 bases line up with TRBD1. This CDR3 has 14 amino acids. Germline lookup yields CDR1 KGHSH and CDR2 LQKENI. Trimming removed 5 bases from V and 7 bases from J; junction bases left unmatched: 7.

The chain uses TRBV28 and TRBJ2-5; TRBD1 agrees at 9 bases. The V segment lost 8 bases and the J segment 5 bases; nucleotides outside the gene matches: 6. Looked up from germline, CDR1 is MDHEN and CDR2 is SYDVKM. CDR3 length: 13 amino acids. DNA for the CDR3: TGTGCCAGCTTTACAGGGGGCGCGGAGACCCAGTACTTC. This translates into CASFTGGAETQYF.

This chain uses TRBV2 with TRBJ1-1; D remains ambiguous. Germline V gives CDR1 SNHLY, CDR2 FYNNEI. CDR3 length equals 13 residues. Trimming left V 2 bases short and J 1 base short, with 5 bases between. CDR3 region: CASSETRNTEAFF. The CDR3 coding sequence is TGTGCCAGCAGTGAAACCAGGAACACTGAAGCTTTCTTT.

V usage is TRBV10-3 and J usage is TRBJ2-2; 7 positions agree with TRBD2. This CDR3 region has 17 residues. Germline CDR1 ENHRY, CDR2 SYGVKD. The J segment lost 0 bases and the V segment lost 3 bases, leaving 7 bases of the junction unmatched. The CDR3 spells CAISDPPGLPNTGELFF. CDR3 bases: TGTGCCATCAGTGATCCGCCGGGACTACCGAACACCGGGGAGCTGTTTTTT.

The rearrangement links TRBV6-5 to TRBJ1-5; possibly TRBD1 for D (6 bases). The CDR3 length is 15 residues. Deletions cut 0 bases from V and 6 bases from J, with 12 bases between. Per germline, CDR1 MNHEY and CDR2 SVGAGI. DNA for the CDR3: TGTGCCAGCAGTTACTCCAACAGGGTCGGTCAGCCCCAGCATTTT. Its translation: CASSYSNRVGQPQHF.

The chain recombines TRBV11-2 with TRBJ2-1; 9 bases align to TRBD2. After removal of 8 bases from V and 4 bases from J, the junction contained 6 bases not matched to a gene. Germline loops: CDR1 SGHAT, CDR2 FQNNGV. The CDR3 has 14 amino acids. The CDR3 here is CASHASGMYNEQFF. The CDR3 DNA reads TGTGCCAGCCACGCTAGCGGGATGTACAATGAGCAGTTCTTC.

This clone has just a few counts. The chain carries TRBV29-1 and TRBJ1-1; D not resolved. V lost 5 bases and J lost 10, with 14 bases in between. The length of the CDR3 is 11 residues. CDR1 and CDR2 from the germline V gene are SQVTM and ANQGSEA. Here the CDR3 reads CSVQVGVRAFF. Here the CDR3 DNA reads TGCAGCGTTCAGGTCGGGGTTCGAGCTTTCTTT.